This T cell receptor (beta chain) was recorded in a study of cytomegalovirus exposure and HLA in healthy donors. The CDR3 runs to 13 residues. With 7 bases removed from V and 1 base from J, the gap between germline ends came to 9 bases. From germline, CDR1 is MNHEY and CDR2 SMNVEV (reference sequence). Primers: 60 Vbeta forward and 13 Jbeta reverse. Measured with immunoSEQ multiplex PCR; TCRdb has only the in-frame clones, and not every one. The data show over 110,000 clones, more than 75% seen once. The TCR sequence derives from a woman in her thirties or forties in good health and CMV-seropositive. The chain is built from TRBV27 and TRBJ2-3; D call uncertain. Sequenced material: PBMCs. The CDR3 here is CASIRQGTDTQYF. CDR3 sequence (DNA): TGTGCCAGCATCCGGCAGGGCACAGATACGCAGTATTTT.